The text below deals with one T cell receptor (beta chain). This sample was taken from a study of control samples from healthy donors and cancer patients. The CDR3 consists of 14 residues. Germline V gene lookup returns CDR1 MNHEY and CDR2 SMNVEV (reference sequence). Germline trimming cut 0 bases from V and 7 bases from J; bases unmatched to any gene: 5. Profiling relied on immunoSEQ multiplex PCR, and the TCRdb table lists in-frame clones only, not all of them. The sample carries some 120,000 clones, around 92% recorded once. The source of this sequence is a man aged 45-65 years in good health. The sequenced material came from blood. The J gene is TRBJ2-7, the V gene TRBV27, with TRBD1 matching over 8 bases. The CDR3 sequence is CASSLSPTGDEQYF. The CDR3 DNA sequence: TGTGCCAGCAGTTTATCCCCGACAGGGGATGAGCAGTACTTC.